One sample yielded the 32 T cell receptor beta chains listed below, sequenced in a study of cytomegalovirus exposure and HLA in healthy donors. PCR primers comprised 60 Vbeta and 13 Jbeta primers. Measured with immunoSEQ multiplex PCR; TCRdb has only the in-frame clones, and not every one. Here the sample spans roughly 180,000 clones, roughly 78% being singletons. Material: PBMCs. Receptors originate from a woman younger than 45 in good health and CMV-seronegative.

The chain employs TRBV2 and TRBJ2-7, with TRBD2 matching over 12 bases. Trimming at V came to 6 bases and at J to 6 bases, leaving 12 bases not matched to a gene. There are 16 residues in the CDR3. Germline CDR1 and CDR2: SNHLY and FYNNEI. CDR3 nucleotide sequence: TGTGCCAGCAGCCCCCTGGCCGGGACTAGCGGGTCCGAGCAGTACTTC. This gives the protein CASSPLAGTSGSEQYF.

The chain couples TRBV7-2 to TRBJ2-1; TRBD1 matches at 9 bases. Germline trimming cut 4 bases from V and 7 bases from J; bases unmatched to any gene: 8. Germline V CDR1 and CDR2: SGHTA, FQGNSA. The CDR3 is 15 residues long. CDR3 nucleotide sequence: TGTGCCAGCAGCTGGGACAGGGTTAGGTTGAATGAGCAGTTCTTC. Protein: CASSWDRVRLNEQFF.

V usage is TRBV5-6 and J usage is TRBJ2-5; TRBD1 matches 7 bases. The CDR3 contains 16 residues. The V and J ends lost 0 bases and 4 bases, in that order; junction bases with no gene match: 9. CDR1 is SGHDT and CDR2 is YYEEEE in the germline V gene. The DNA of the CDR3 is TGTGCCAGCAGCTTGGGCCCTACAGGGGAGCGAGAGACCCAGTACTTC. It specifies CASSLGPTGERETQYF.

The chain links TRBV6-5 to TRBJ2-7; weak D call: TRBD2 (6 bases). CDR1 is MNHEY and CDR2 is SVGAGI in the germline V gene. The CDR3 has 13 amino acids. Trimming left V 5 bases short and J 3 bases short, with 11 bases between. In nucleotides, the CDR3 is TGTGCCAGCAGTCCGCTCGGGGGCTACGAGCAGTACTTC. Protein sequence: CASSPLGGYEQYF.

By share of the sample, this clone is medium-sized. This CDR3 is also generated by other DNA sequences in the sample. This chain connects TRBV19 to TRBJ1-5; unclear D gene. Germline V lookup: CDR1 LNHDA, CDR2 SQIVND (reference sequence). CDR3 length: 13 amino acids. V lost 3 bases and J lost 5, with 8 bases in between. The CDR3 is CASSMGRDQPQHF. The CDR3 region has the DNA TGTGCCAGTAGTATGGGGAGGGATCAGCCCCAGCATTTT. Using reference TRBV19 and TRBJ1-5 for the parts outside the CDR3, the full variable domain is DGGITQSPKYLFRKEGQNVTLSCEQNLNHDAMYWYRQDPGQGLRLIYYSQIVNDFQKGDIAEGYSVSREKKESFPLTVTSAQKNPTAFYLCASSMGRDQPQHFGDGTRLSIL.

This chain uses TRBV19 with TRBJ1-2; 11 bases fit TRBD1. V gave up 4 bases and J gave up 4 bases; unmatched junction bases: 5. Germline V CDR1 and CDR2: LNHDA, SQIVND (reference sequence). This CDR3 spans 15 amino acids. As DNA, the CDR3 is TGTGCCAGTAGTAAGGGACAGGGGGTGAGCTATGGCTACACCTTC. The encoded protein is CASSKGQGVSYGYTF.

The chain employs TRBV6-6 and TRBJ1-2; 7 bases map to TRBD1. The CDR3 length is 13 residues. V trimming: 6 bases; J trimming: 4 bases; junction bases outside the gene matches: 5. The V gene's germline CDR1 is MNHNY and CDR2 SVGAGI (reference sequence). The CDR3 reads CASSFQGGYGYTF. In DNA, the CDR3 is TGTGCCAGCAGCTTCCAGGGGGGCTATGGCTACACCTTC.

The chain has TRBV7-9 and TRBJ1-6, with D perhaps matching TRBD1 (5 bases). Germline V lookup: CDR1 SEHNR, CDR2 FQNEAQ (reference sequence). The CDR3 loop spans 16 amino acids. The V and J ends lost 3 bases and 7 bases respectively, with 16 bases between them. The CDR3 here is CASSFSGGGNNSPLHF. The CDR3 nucleotides are TGTGCCAGCAGCTTTTCGGGTGGGGGGAACAATTCACCCCTCCACTTT. The full variable domain, completed using reference TRBV7-9 and TRBJ1-6, is DTGVSQNPRHKITKRGQNVTFRCDPISEHNRLYWYRQTLGQGPEFLTYFQNEAQLEKSRLLSDRFSAERPKGSFSTLEIQRTEQGDSAMYLCASSFSGGGNNSPLHFGNGTRLTVT.

As for this clone: Within the sample, other DNA sequences also encode this same CDR3. This sequence joins TRBV5-1 and TRBJ1-2, with 9 bases matching TRBD1. Germline CDR1 is SGHRS and CDR2 is YFSETQ. The CDR3 runs 14 residues. V lost 2 bases to trimming and J lost 2 bases; unmatched junction nucleotides: 1. CDR3 sequence: CASSLDRGNYGYTF. CDR3 nucleotide sequence: TGCGCCAGCAGCTTAGACAGGGGGAACTATGGCTACACCTTC.

J is TRBJ1-2 and V is TRBV30; tentative D call: TRBD1 (5 bases). The length of the CDR3 is 13 residues. V lost 0 bases and J lost 9, with 14 bases in between. Germline-derived CDR1 and CDR2 are GTSNPN and SVGIG (reference sequence). CDR3 DNA: TGTGCCTGGAGTGTACTATACGGGGGTAGCTACACCTTC. Encoded protein: CAWSVLYGGSYTF.

The chain recombines TRBV27 with TRBJ2-5, with D possibly TRBD2 on 6 matching bases. Trimming removed 2 bases at V and 3 bases at J, with 13 bases between. CDR3 size: 15 residues. The germline gives CDR1 MNHEY, CDR2 SMNVEV (reference sequence). The CDR3 is CASSLVLASKETQYF. CDR3 in DNA: TGTGCCAGCAGTTTAGTACTAGCATCTAAAGAGACCCAGTACTTC.

The J gene is TRBJ1-5, the V gene TRBV5-1; D perhaps matches TRBD1 (6 bases). Trimming left V 4 bases short and J 2 bases short, with 19 bases between. The CDR3 has 17 residues. Germline assignment: CDR1 SGHRS and CDR2 YFSETQ. The DNA for the CDR3 is TGCGCCAGCAGCCCGGGACCAGCCAAGGGGGGCAATCAGCCCCAGCATTTT. This gives the protein CASSPGPAKGGNQPQHF. Using reference TRBV5-1 and TRBJ1-5 for the parts outside the CDR3, the full variable domain is KAGVTQTPRYLIKTRGQQVTLSCSPISGHRSVSWYQQTPGQGLQFLFEYFSETQRNKGNFPGRFSGRQFSNSRSEMNVSTLELGDSALYLCASSPGPAKGGNQPQHFGDGTRLSIL.

DNA for the CDR3: TGCGCCAGCATCACTGGGGGGGTAGCGGGGGGATCCACAGATACGCAGTATTTT. It specifies CASITGGVAGGSTDTQYF. The chain joins TRBV5-1 to TRBJ2-3; 10 bases line up with TRBD2. The CDR3 has 18 amino acids. J was trimmed by 2 bases and V by 6 bases; bases with no gene match: 15. CDR1 SGHRS and CDR2 YFSETQ come from the germline V gene.

This clone has more than one count but fewer than ten. The V call is TRBV28, the J call TRBJ1-3; D is undetermined. Germline CDR1 MDHEN, CDR2 SYDVKM. V lost 11 bases, J lost 0 bases, and 14 bases lay in between. The CDR3 is 14 residues long. CDR3 protein: CAARPERSGNTIYF. For the CDR3, the DNA is TGTGCCGCACGGCCGGAGCGCTCTGGAAACACCATATATTTT.

The chain has TRBV30 and TRBJ1-5; D gene ambiguous. From germline, CDR1 is GTSNPN and CDR2 SVGIG (reference sequence). Trimming took 2 bases from V and 0 from J, leaving 8 bases between them. The CDR3 spans 14 residues. CDR3 in amino acids: CAWSLKPSNQPQHF. The DNA for the CDR3 is TGTGCCTGGAGTCTGAAGCCTAGCAATCAGCCCCAGCATTTT.

V and J are TRBV5-1 and TRBJ2-3, with unresolved D. The CDR3 runs 18 residues. V was clipped by 3 bases and J by 2 bases, with 22 bases between them. CDR1 is SGHRS, CDR2 YFSETQ, per germline. The CDR3 loop is CASSSPIGAYGPTDTQYF. The CDR3 DNA follows: TGCGCCAGCAGCTCCCCAATAGGCGCATATGGGCCCACAGATACGCAGTATTTT.

V is TRBV6-1 and J is TRBJ2-5; 7 nucleotides line up with TRBD2. V shed 6 bases and J 4 bases; nucleotides not matched to a gene: 8. This CDR3 comprises 14 residues. Germline lookup yields CDR1 MNHNS and CDR2 SASEGT. The CDR3 DNA is TGTGCCAGCAGGCCCCGGGGGGTGACAGAGACCCAGTACTTC. This translates into CASRPRGVTETQYF.

The rearrangement joins TRBV7-8 to TRBJ2-3; possible D gene TRBD2, 6 bases. Germline CDR1 SGHVS, CDR2 FQNEAQ. Trimming left V 5 bases short and J 3 bases short, with 18 bases between. The CDR3 consists of 16 residues. The CDR3 loop is CASSILLGTSTDTQYF. As DNA, the CDR3 is TGTGCCAGCAGCATCCTCCTTGGGACTTCTACAGATACGCAGTATTTT.

Remarks on this clone: Germline is not matched at one junction end, which may reflect a read error. V is TRBV28 and J is TRBJ1-1, with D hard to call. Germline CDR1 reads MDHEN; CDR2 reads SYDVKM. The CDR3 runs 12 residues. DNA of the CDR3: TGTGCCAGCAGTTTGTCGACTACTGATGCTTTCTTT. The encoded protein is CASSLSTTDAFF.

V is TRBV2 and J is TRBJ2-7, with TRBD1 matching over 9 bases. The CDR3 has 13 amino acids. Looked up from germline, CDR1 is SNHLY and CDR2 is FYNNEI. With V trimmed by 5 bases and J by 5 bases, 4 bases remained unmatched. CDR3 region: CASSLQGANEQYF. In DNA form, the CDR3 reads TGTGCCAGCAGTTTACAGGGGGCAAACGAGCAGTACTTC.

The chain couples TRBV29-1 to TRBJ1-2, with D possibly being TRBD1 (5 bases). CDR1 is SQVTM and CDR2 is ANQGSEA in the germline V gene. The V and J ends lost 6 bases and 2 bases respectively, with 10 bases between them. The CDR3 extends over 12 amino acids. CDR3 amino acids: CSVVPGNYGYTF. CDR3 nucleotides: TGCAGCGTAGTTCCAGGGAACTATGGCTACACCTTC.

V and J are TRBV18 and TRBJ1-1, with D possibly being TRBD1 (5 bases). In germline, CDR1 is KGHSH, CDR2 LQKENI. The CDR3 is made up of 15 amino acids. Trimming stripped 6 bases from V and 0 bases from J, with 14 bases between. The DNA of the CDR3 is TGTGCCAGCTCCCTAAGAGGGACTATGAACACTGAAGCTTTCTTT. This encodes CASSLRGTMNTEAFF.

The rearrangement links TRBV18 to TRBJ1-5; D is uncertain. The CDR3 consists of 16 residues. The germline CDR1 and CDR2 sequences are KGHSH and LQKENI. Trimming removed 2 bases from V and 0 bases from J, with 11 bases in between. DNA for the CDR3: TGTGCCAGCTCACCATTCGGCCAGGCTAGCAATCAGCCCCAGCATTTT. This sequence encodes CASSPFGQASNQPQHF.

This chain uses TRBV5-8 with TRBJ1-5, with 10 bases matching TRBD1. V gave up 6 bases and J gave up 6 bases; unmatched junction bases: 9. This CDR3 is 15 amino acids long. Per the germline V gene, CDR1 is SGHTS and CDR2 is YDEGEE. The CDR3 DNA is TGTGCCAGCACCCGTGGACAGGGGGATATTCAGCCCCAGCATTTT. Amino acids: CASTRGQGDIQPQHF.

The chain carries TRBV29-1 and TRBJ2-1, with D possibly matching TRBD1 (6 bases). V lost 0 bases to trimming and J lost 0 bases, with 12 bases between them. Germline V gene sequence: CDR1 SQVTM, CDR2 ANQGSEA. The CDR3 loop spans 16 amino acids. The CDR3 sequence: CSVEDRRGSSYNEQFF. The CDR3 region has the DNA TGCAGCGTTGAAGACAGAAGGGGGAGCTCCTACAATGAGCAGTTCTTC.

The rearrangement joins TRBV29-1 to TRBJ1-2, with D possibly matching TRBD1 (5 bases). The CDR3 extends over 11 amino acids. V was pared by 3 bases and J by 8 bases, with 10 bases between. The germline V gene encodes CDR1 SQVTM and CDR2 ANQGSEA. The CDR3 loop is CSVEKGRGYTF. CDR3 DNA: TGCAGCGTTGAGAAGGGGCGCGGCTACACCTTC.

CDR3 in DNA: TGTGCCAGCAGTTCCGGGACAGGGAAGGAACAGCCCCAGCATTTT. Translating gives CASSSGTGKEQPQHF. The chain employs TRBV6-5 and TRBJ1-5; 9 bases align to TRBD1. Germline V gives CDR1 MNHEY, CDR2 SVGAGI. Trimming removed 4 bases from V and 7 bases from J; junction bases left unmatched: 8. The CDR3 is 15 amino acids.

This clone was detected only a few times. The chain has TRBV29-1 and TRBJ2-7; 7 nucleotides agree with TRBD2. Germline V gene lookup returns CDR1 SQVTM and CDR2 ANQGSEA. The CDR3 length is 15 residues. J gave up 2 bases and V 5 bases, and 12 bases lay outside the gene matches. The CDR3 protein is CSVWLGSGAPYEQYF. The CDR3 DNA reads as TGCAGCGTTTGGCTTGGGAGCGGGGCCCCCTACGAGCAGTACTTC.

The chain employs TRBV2 and TRBJ2-7; tentatively, D is TRBD2 (5 bases). Between the trimmed V and J ends, which lost 7 bases and 3 bases, there was a span of 13 bases. The CDR3 runs to 13 residues. The germline V gene has CDR1 SNHLY and CDR2 FYNNEI. Written as DNA, the CDR3 is TGTGCCAGCAAGGTGCCGGGGAACTACGAGCAGTACTTC. Amino acids: CASKVPGNYEQYF.

The J gene is TRBJ1-2, the V gene TRBV11-2, with D perhaps matching TRBD1 (5 bases). V was shortened by 1 base and J by 3 bases, with 21 bases between the two germline ends. The CDR3 has 18 residues. In germline, CDR1 is SGHAT, CDR2 FQNNGV. The CDR3 reads CASSLARRGYNSDYGYTF. CDR3 in DNA: TGTGCCAGCAGCTTAGCGAGAAGGGGTTATAATTCCGACTATGGCTACACCTTC.

Concerning this clone itself: Other DNA sequences in the sample encode the same CDR3. The chain combines TRBV29-1 with TRBJ1-1, with 7 bases matching TRBD1. CDR1 and CDR2 from the germline V gene are SQVTM and ANQGSEA. V lost 7 bases, J lost 1 base, and 6 bases stayed unmatched. This CDR3 region has 13 residues. The CDR3 spells CSADRDQNTEAFF. CDR3 DNA sequence: TGCAGCGCCGACAGGGACCAGAACACTGAAGCTTTCTTT.

The chain joins TRBV19 to TRBJ2-7; 8 nucleotides agree with TRBD1. Germline V gene sequence: CDR1 LNHDA, CDR2 SQIVND (reference sequence). The CDR3 sequence is 13 residues long. V was pared by 3 bases and J by 9 bases, with 7 bases of the junction left unmatched. The DNA for the CDR3 is TGTGCCAGTAGTATCGAGGGGACAGGAGGGCAGTACTTC. It codes for CASSIEGTGGQYF.